This is a list of T cell receptor beta chains from one sample in a study of cytomegalovirus exposure and HLA in healthy donors. Generated by immunoSEQ multiplex PCR, the TCRdb table keeps only in-frame clones and is missing some. The data show over 150,000 clones, 85% seen once. Sequencing was carried out using PBMCs. The receptors were gathered from a man younger than 35 in good health and CMV-seropositive. CDR3s include the opening cysteine and the closing phenylalanine or tryptophan. Fields, in order: V gene, D gene, clone size, J gene, CDR3 DNA, CDR3 protein. The D gene is left open where the match is weak. Rows give clone size only sometimes, using once, few, many, or a class for an expanded clone.

TRBV19	NA	NA	TRBJ2-2	TGTGCCAGTAGCCTGACAGATACCGGGGAGCTGTTTTTT	CASSLTDTGELFF
TRBV4-1	TRBD1	NA	TRBJ1-2	TGCGCCAGCAGCCAAGATTGGGACAGGAAACCCGATGGCTACACCTTC	CASSQDWDRKPDGYTF
TRBV12-2	NA	NA	TRBJ2-7	TGTGCAAGTCGCTTTCGGGACAGGGGTTCTTACGAGCAGTACTTC	CASRFRDRGSYEQYF
TRBV5-1	NA	NA	TRBJ2-7	TGCGCCAGTGCTACGGGCTCTACGGGGGAGCAGTACTTC	CASATGSTGEQYF
TRBV9	TRBD1	once	TRBJ2-7	TGTGCCAGCAGCGTAGAAGGACAGGTGGGCTACGAGCAGTACTTC	CASSVEGQVGYEQYF
TRBV11-3	TRBD2	NA	TRBJ2-7	TGTGCCAGCAGCTATAACCCCAAAGCAGCGGGACGGAACGAGCAGTACTTC	CASSYNPKAAGRNEQYF
TRBV7-9	TRBD1	few	TRBJ1-4	TGTGGCACAGGGGCCTGGGAAGAAAAACTGTTTTTT	CGTGAWEEKLFF
TRBV19	NA	NA	TRBJ2-3	TGTGCCAGTAACAGGGACCTCCCAGATACGCAGTATTTT	CASNRDLPDTQYF
TRBV10-1	TRBD1	NA	TRBJ2-2	TGCGCCAGCAGTGATTCCCCAGGGGGAACCACCGGGGAGCTGTTTTTT	CASSDSPGGTTGELFF
TRBV7-9	NA	NA	TRBJ2-5	TGTGCCACCCACAGGGAAGGGACCCAGTACTTC	CATHREGTQYF
TRBV5-6	NA	NA	TRBJ2-7	TGTGCCAGCAGTCCCAGACTAATAACTAACTACGAGCAGTACTTC	CASSPRLITNYEQYF
TRBV18	NA	NA	TRBJ1-1	TGTGCCAGCTCACCGACGTGGGCTGTTGAAGCTTTCTTT	CASSPTWAVEAFF
TRBV5-1	TRBD1	NA	TRBJ2-2	TGCGCCAGCAGCTCGTGGACAGGGCAGACCGGGGAGCTGTTTTTT	CASSSWTGQTGELFF
TRBV7-2	NA	NA	TRBJ2-1	TGTGCCAGCAATCAAGGAGGGGCGGGGATTCGTTTTGGCAATGAGCAGTTCTTC	CASNQGGAGIRFGNEQFF